One and the same sample provided the 17 T cell receptor beta chains below, sequenced in a study of blood T cell repertoires in COVID-19. This table comes from immunoSEQ multiplex PCR, and its TCRdb copy is limited to in-frame clones, with some not included. The table shows fewer than 95,000 clones, with around 72% occurring only once. The sequenced sample was peripheral blood. The receptors here all came from a man between 65 and 80 years old with COVID-19, enrolled during active disease.

This clone has just one count. The chain has TRBV7-8 and TRBJ1-4; TRBD1 agrees at 8 bases. V dropped 2 bases and J dropped 5; count of bases not matched to a gene: 4. Germline CDR1 reads SGHVS; CDR2 reads FQNEAQ. The CDR3 has 15 residues. For the CDR3, the DNA is TGTGCCAGCAGCTTACGGACAGGGTGGAATGAAAAACTGTTTTTT. Translating gives CASSLRTGWNEKLFF.

In this sample, this clone turned up once. The chain combines TRBV7-2 with TRBJ1-5, with a possible D match to TRBD1 (6 bases). This CDR3 is built from 14 residues. Germline-derived CDR1 and CDR2 are SGHTA and FQGNSA. Trimming took off 4 bases at V and 4 bases at J, with 11 bases between the two ends. The CDR3 loop reads CASSSARGNQPQHF. The CDR3 DNA sequence: TGTGCCAGCAGCTCAGCAAGGGGGAATCAGCCCCAGCATTTT.

The rearrangement joins TRBV27 to TRBJ2-1; 8 nucleotides line up with TRBD2. Germline V gene lookup returns CDR1 MNHEY and CDR2 SMNVEV (reference sequence). This CDR3 contains 15 residues. V lost 7 bases to trimming and J lost 2 bases; unmatched junction nucleotides: 7. The CDR3 is CASTGSSGAYNEQFF. The CDR3 nucleotides read TGTGCCAGCACCGGCAGTAGCGGGGCCTACAATGAGCAGTTCTTC.

CDR3 sequence: CASTPRKGADEQYF. The CDR3 coding sequence is TGTGCCAGCACCCCTAGGAAGGGGGCTGACGAGCAGTACTTC. The chain is built from TRBV5-4 and TRBJ2-7, with TRBD1 matching 7 bases. The J segment lost 5 bases and the V segment lost 6 bases, leaving 11 bases of the junction unmatched. This CDR3 is 14 amino acids long. Germline V gives CDR1 SGHNT, CDR2 YYREEE (reference sequence).

The chain employs TRBV9 and TRBJ2-3; TRBD1 aligns across 8 bases. The CDR3 is made up of 16 amino acids. Germline CDR1 reads SGDLS; CDR2 reads YYNGEE. Trimming took 0 bases from V and 2 from J; bases not matched to a gene: 5. The CDR3 nucleotides are TGTGCCAGCAGCGTAGGAAACAGGGGGGACACAGATACGCAGTATTTT. It yields the protein CASSVGNRGDTDTQYF.

The chain is built from TRBV14 and TRBJ2-7, with D perhaps matching TRBD2 (7 bases). The V end was cut by 3 bases, the J end by 2 bases, with 11 bases between. The CDR3 has 14 amino acids. The germline CDR1 and CDR2 sequences are SGHDN and FVKESK. For the CDR3, the DNA is TGTGCCAGCAGCCAGCACGGGGGGCCCTACGAGCAGTACTTC. It translates to CASSQHGGPYEQYF.

The gene calls are TRBV9 and TRBJ2-5; no clear D gene. The CDR3 has 15 residues. Germline V CDR1 and CDR2: SGDLS, YYNGEE. V was clipped by 0 bases and J by 0 bases, with 9 bases between them. CDR3 coding DNA: TGTGCCAGCAGCGTAGCTGAAGCGTACCAAGAGACCCAGTACTTC. As protein: CASSVAEAYQETQYF.

V usage is TRBV6-5 and J usage is TRBJ2-1, with 10 positions matching TRBD2. Germline V gene data show CDR1 as MNHEY and CDR2 as SVGAGI. CDR3 length: 12 amino acids. The trim removed 4 bases at V and 15 bases at J, leaving 6 bases unmatched. This chain's CDR3 is CASSSLAGVSFF. CDR3 nucleotide sequence: TGTGCCAGCAGTTCCCTAGCGGGAGTGTCGTTCTTC.

The chain recombines TRBV19 with TRBJ2-7; D call uncertain. V was shortened by 1 base and J by 0 bases, with 7 bases between the two germline ends. The CDR3 has 14 amino acids. CDR1 LNHDA and CDR2 SQIVND come from the germline V gene (reference sequence). The CDR3 sequence is CASSIVFSSYEQYF. CDR3 nucleotide sequence: TGTGCCAGTAGTATAGTTTTTAGCTCCTACGAGCAGTACTTC.

The rearrangement joins TRBV5-4 to TRBJ2-5, with 13 positions matching TRBD2. From germline, CDR1 is SGHNT and CDR2 YYREEE (reference sequence). With 4 bases clipped from V and 4 bases from J, the junction kept 4 bases outside the gene matches. The CDR3 runs 15 residues. DNA of the CDR3: TGTGCCAGCAGCGAGACTAGCGGGGGGCTAGAGACCCAGTACTTC. Amino acid sequence: CASSETSGGLETQYF.

The V call is TRBV3-1 (or the pseudogene TRBV3-2), the J call TRBJ1-6; weak D call: TRBD1 (5 bases). The CDR3 runs to 14 residues. Per the germline V gene, CDR1 is LGHDT and CDR2 is YNNKEL (reference sequence). Trimming shortened V by 6 bases and J by 7 bases, and 13 bases separated the two germline ends. In DNA, the CDR3 is TGTGCCAGCAGGGTGTTCAGGGAAAATTCACCCCTCCACTTT. Its translation: CASRVFRENSPLHF.

The chain recombines TRBV9 with TRBJ2-1, with 14 bases aligning to TRBD2. V shed 3 bases, J shed 9 bases, and the junction held 14 bases outside the gene matches. The CDR3 has 18 amino acids. The germline V gene encodes CDR1 SGDLS and CDR2 YYNGEE. CDR3 DNA: TGTGCCAGCAGCGCTAGAACCGGGACTAGCGGGAGAGGGAGTGAGCAGTTCTTC. Translation: CASSARTGTSGRGSEQFF.

The chain joins TRBV5-1 to TRBJ2-1; 7 nucleotides match TRBD2. V trimming: 0 bases; J trimming: 2 bases; junction bases outside the gene matches: 17. CDR1 is SGHRS and CDR2 is YFSETQ in the germline V gene. The CDR3 spans 20 residues. DNA of the CDR3: TGCGCCAGCAGCTTGGCCGCCGGGTGGGCTAGCGGTAATACCTACAATGAGCAGTTCTTC. The encoded protein is CASSLAAGWASGNTYNEQFF.

The V gene is TRBV4-1, the J gene TRBJ2-2; no clear D. CDR1 is MGHRA, CDR2 YSYEKL, per germline. The ends were cut back, 1 base at V and 6 bases at J, with 12 bases in the middle. CDR3 length equals 15 residues. CDR3 DNA sequence: TGCGCCAGCAGCCAAGCCGTCGGTAGTCCCGGGGAGCTGTTTTTT. Protein: CASSQAVGSPGELFF.

This clone was seen a few times. The chain uses TRBV19 and TRBJ2-6, with 8 bases aligning to TRBD1. V lost 5 bases and J lost 2; bases outside the gene matches: 5. CDR3 length: 16 amino acids. The germline CDR1 and CDR2 sequences are LNHDA and SQIVND (reference sequence). The CDR3 DNA is TGTGCCAGTAGTCCGGACAGGGCGACTGGGGCCAACGTCCTGACTTTC. Its translation is CASSPDRATGANVLTF. The full variable domain, in which reference TRBV19 and TRBJ2-6 provide the parts outside the CDR3, is DGGITQSPKYLFRKEGQNVTLSCEQNLNHDAMYWYRQDPGQGLRLIYYSQIVNDFQKGDIAEGYSVSREKKESFPLTVTSAQKNPTAFYLCASSPDRATGANVLTFGAGSRLTVL.

The rearrangement links TRBV19 to TRBJ1-2, with D hard to call. The CDR3 has 14 residues. Germline assignment: CDR1 LNHDA and CDR2 SQIVND (reference sequence). V was clipped by 1 base and J by 1 base, with 7 bases between them. CDR3 sequence (DNA): TGTGCCAGTAGTATAGGAACCGGTAACTATGGCTACACCTTC. It codes for CASSIGTGNYGYTF.

CDR3 coding DNA: TGTGCCAGCAGCCCAACGACTAGCGGGAGTTTCCATGAGCAGTTCTTC. Translating gives CASSPTTSGSFHEQFF. The chain recombines TRBV4-2 with TRBJ2-1; TRBD2 aligns across 12 bases. The germline V gene encodes CDR1 LGHNA and CDR2 YNFKEQ. CDR3 length: 16 residues. V lost 4 bases to trimming and J lost 8 bases; unmatched junction nucleotides: 9.